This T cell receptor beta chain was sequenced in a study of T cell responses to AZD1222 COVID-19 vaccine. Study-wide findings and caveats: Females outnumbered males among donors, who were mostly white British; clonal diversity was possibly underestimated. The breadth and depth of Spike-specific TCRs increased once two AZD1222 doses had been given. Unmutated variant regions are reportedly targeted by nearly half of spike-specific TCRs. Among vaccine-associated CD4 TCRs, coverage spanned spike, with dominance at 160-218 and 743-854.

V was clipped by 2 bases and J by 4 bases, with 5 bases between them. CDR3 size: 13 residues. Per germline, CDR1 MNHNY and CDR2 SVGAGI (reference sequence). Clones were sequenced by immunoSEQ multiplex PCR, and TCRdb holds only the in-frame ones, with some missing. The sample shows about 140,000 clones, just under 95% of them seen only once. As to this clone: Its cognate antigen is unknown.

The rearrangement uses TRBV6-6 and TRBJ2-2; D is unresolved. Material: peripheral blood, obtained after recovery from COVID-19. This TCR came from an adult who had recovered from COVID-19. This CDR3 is CASSYGITGELFF. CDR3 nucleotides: TGTGCCAGCAGTTACGGTATCACCGGGGAGCTGTTTTTT.